Shown below are 30 T cell receptor beta chains from a single sample sequenced in a study of glioma-infiltrating T cells. The iRepertoire nested amplicon-rescue multiplex PCR amplified TCR alpha and beta CDR3s from RNA. TCRdb analysed the multiplex PCR reads with MiXCR anew, one entry per CDR3 protein. The sample has about 400,000 distinct CDR3 sequences, roughly two fifths seen once. The sample comprised glioma tissue, nonneoplastic brain tissue, or PBMCs (not recorded which). The receptors originated from a human donor with low-grade glioma or glioblastoma, undergoing nonglioma brain surgery, or in good health (not recorded which).

This clonotype was recorded many times. This sequence joins TRBV6-5 and TRBJ2-7, with a tentative D call TRBD2 (5 bases). CDR1 is MNHEY, CDR2 SVGAGI, per germline. V lost 0 bases and J lost 5, with 14 bases in between. This CDR3 has 15 residues. The CDR3 reads CASSYSGGERNEQYF. Written as DNA, the CDR3 is TGTGCCAGCAGTTACTCGGGCGGAGAGCGGAACGAGCAGTACTTC.

J is TRBJ1-1 and V is TRBV19; 7 bases are shared with TRBD1. CDR1 and CDR2 from the germline V gene are LNHDA and SQIVND (reference sequence). V was pared by 10 bases and J by 2 bases, with 16 bases of the junction left unmatched. The CDR3 covers 16 residues. The CDR3 nucleotides read TGTGCCACCTCCGAAAACCCTGGACAGGCAAACACTGAAGCTTTCTTT. This codes for CATSENPGQANTEAFF. The entire variable domain, with the rest obtained from reference TRBV19 and TRBJ1-1, is as follows: DGGITQSPKYLFRKEGQNVTLSCEQNLNHDAMYWYRQDPGQGLRLIYYSQIVNDFQKGDIAEGYSVSREKKESFPLTVTSAQKNPTAFYLCATSENPGQANTEAFFGQGTRLTVV.

The table lists this clonotype with a few counts. The CDR3 sequence: CSASSGKPYEQYF. Written as DNA, the CDR3 is TGCAGTGCTAGTTCCGGGAAACCCTACGAGCAGTACTTC. The chain employs TRBV20-1 and TRBJ2-7; possible D gene TRBD2, 5 bases. The germline CDR1 and CDR2 sequences are DFQATT and SNEGSKA (reference sequence). The CDR3 extends over 13 amino acids. Trimming cost V 3 bases and J 2 bases, with 11 bases left between them.

This clonotype was picked up many times. The chain links TRBV28 to TRBJ2-7, with 9 bases identical to TRBD1. This CDR3 is 14 amino acids long. CDR1 is MDHEN and CDR2 is SYDVKM in the germline V gene. J lost 1 base, V lost 8 bases, and 6 bases had no gene match. Here the CDR3 reads CASGGGQGSYEQYF. CDR3 coding DNA: TGTGCCAGCGGCGGGGGACAGGGATCCTACGAGCAGTACTTC.

A note on this clonotype: A read error may produce the germline difference seen at one junction end. The V gene is TRBV4-3, the J gene TRBJ2-7; 8 positions match TRBD1. The CDR3 is 15 amino acids. CDR1 and CDR2 from the germline V gene are LGHNA and YSLEER. CDR3 region: CASSQARTGYYERYF. CDR3 nucleotide sequence: TGCGCCAGCAGTCAGGCTCGGACAGGGTACTACGAGCGGTACTTC.

This clonotype was recorded at least ten times. The rearrangement joins TRBV7-9 to TRBJ2-1; TRBD2 is a possible D gene (5 bases). Germline-derived CDR1 and CDR2 are SEHNR and FQNEAQ (reference sequence). V shed 2 bases and J shed 3 bases, with 14 bases lying between them. This CDR3 has 16 residues. The DNA for the CDR3 is TGTGCCAGCAGCTTATTAAGGGAGCGGCTCTACAATGAGCAGTTCTTC. This translates into CASSLLRERLYNEQFF.

In the case of this clonotype: A single base separates this from a much larger clone, so it may be a read error. The V and J genes are TRBV28 and TRBJ2-7; 7 positions match TRBD1. V lost 6 bases and J lost 3; bases outside the gene matches: 11. Per germline, CDR1 MDHEN and CDR2 SYDVKM. The CDR3 is made up of 15 amino acids. This CDR3 is CASRSLQGTLYEQYF. CDR3 coding DNA: TGTGCCAGCAGATCCCTACAGGGGACCCTCTACGAGCAGTACTTC.

Turning to this clonotype: A much larger clone differs from this one at a single base, so this may be a read error. The chain carries TRBV28 and TRBJ2-5; D not certain. Trimming took 3 bases from V and 3 from J, leaving 11 bases between them. This CDR3 comprises 14 residues. CDR1 is MDHEN, CDR2 SYDVKM, per germline. Here the CDR3 reads CASSFRLEEETQYF. The CDR3 DNA sequence: TGTGCCAGCAGTTTCCGACTGGAAGAAGAGACCCAGTACTTC.

Of note for this clonotype: Its ends do not fully match the called genes, so a read error is possible. The V call is TRBV4-1, the J call TRBJ2-1, with 8 nucleotides matching TRBD2. The germline V gene has CDR1 MGHRA and CDR2 YSYEKL. The CDR3 length is 18 residues. CDR3 DNA sequence: TGCGCCAGCAGCCAAGATATTCGCGGACTAGCAGCCTACAATCAGCAGTTCTTC. Translated, it gives CASSQDIRGLAAYNQQFF.

The chain recombines TRBV4-2 with TRBJ2-1; 13 bases are shared with TRBD2. From germline, CDR1 is LGHNA and CDR2 YNFKEQ. The length of the CDR3 is 17 residues. Trimming took 0 bases from V and 9 from J; bases not matched to a gene: 8. The chain's CDR3 is CASSQDPGLAGESEQFF. CDR3 coding DNA: TGTGCCAGCAGCCAAGATCCCGGACTAGCGGGAGAATCTGAGCAGTTCTTC.

There are a few counts of this clonotype. The chain carries TRBV4-1 and TRBJ1-1; D gene unclear. In germline, CDR1 is MGHRA, CDR2 YSYEKL. With 1 base removed from V and 5 bases from J, the gap between germline ends came to 8 bases. The CDR3 length is 13 residues. CDR3 DNA sequence: TGCGCCAGCAGCCAAGTGTCAGAGACTGAAGCTTTCTTT. This translates into CASSQVSETEAFF.

The chain couples TRBV7-8 to TRBJ2-6; 10 nucleotides align to TRBD1. The V gene's germline CDR1 is SGHVS and CDR2 FQNEAQ. The V segment lost 1 base and the J segment 1 base; nucleotides outside the gene matches: 4. This CDR3 is 18 amino acids long. The CDR3 DNA follows: TGTGCCAGCAGCTTAGTCGGGGACAGGGGTTCTGGGGCCAACGTCCTGACTTTC. It specifies CASSLVGDRGSGANVLTF.

This sequence joins TRBV20-1 and TRBJ1-1; 8 nucleotides agree with TRBD1. With 0 bases clipped from V and 8 bases from J, the junction kept 8 bases outside the gene matches. Germline-derived CDR1 and CDR2 are DFQATT and SNEGSKA (reference sequence). There are 14 residues in the CDR3. In nucleotides, the CDR3 is TGCAGTGCTAGAGACCTGCCGGACAGGGCCGAAGCTTTCTTT. As protein: CSARDLPDRAEAFF.

The chain carries TRBV2 and TRBJ2-3, with TRBD2 matching over 8 bases. CDR3 length: 16 amino acids. Germline V gene lookup returns CDR1 SNHLY and CDR2 FYNNEI. Losses at the gene ends were 1 base for V and 6 bases for J; bases not matched to a gene: 9. Here the CDR3 reads CASSEGLSGSQDTQYF. The CDR3 nucleotides are TGTGCCAGCAGTGAAGGATTAAGCGGGAGTCAGGATACGCAGTATTTT.

The chain combines TRBV11-1 with TRBJ1-2; D gene ambiguous. The germline V and J ends were trimmed by 5 bases and 4 bases, with 8 bases remaining between them. This CDR3 spans 12 amino acids. Germline-derived CDR1 and CDR2 are SGHAT and FQDESV (reference sequence). The CDR3 spells CASSPRSYGYTF. CDR3 DNA: TGTGCCAGCAGCCCGCGTTCCTATGGCTACACCTTC.

This clonotype turned up a few times. The J gene is TRBJ2-2, the V gene TRBV18; the D is unclear. Germline CDR1 reads KGHSH; CDR2 reads LQKENI. The CDR3 covers 14 residues. The V end was cut by 0 bases, the J end by 2 bases, with 4 bases between. The CDR3 DNA sequence: TGTGCCAGCTCACCACCCATAAACACCGGGGAGCTGTTTTTT. Protein product: CASSPPINTGELFF.

This clonotype was recorded a few times. The chain carries TRBV20-1 and TRBJ2-7, with 7 bases lining up with TRBD1. The CDR3 consists of 14 residues. Trimming at V came to 0 bases and at J to 6 bases, leaving 8 bases not matched to a gene. CDR1 is DFQATT, CDR2 SNEGSKA, per germline (reference sequence). The CDR3 reads CSAREGDTGVEQYF. The CDR3 DNA is TGCAGTGCTAGAGAGGGGGATACAGGGGTCGAGCAGTACTTC.

This chain connects TRBV28 to TRBJ1-5; 7 bases agree with TRBD1. The CDR3 runs to 17 residues. Per germline, CDR1 MDHEN and CDR2 SYDVKM. Trimming took 5 bases from V and 5 from J; bases not matched to a gene: 15. As DNA, the CDR3 is TGTGCCAGCAGTCCCCCGGGACAGTCTTCACCCCATCAGCCCCAGCATTTT. It yields the protein CASSPPGQSSPHQPQHF.

The rearrangement joins TRBV4-1 to TRBJ2-6, with D hard to call. CDR1 MGHRA and CDR2 YSYEKL come from the germline V gene. This CDR3 is built from 16 residues. The V gene lost 4 bases and the J gene lost 0 bases, with 10 bases spanning the gap. As DNA, the CDR3 is TGCGCCAGCAGCCGCTCTGTCGACTCTGGGGCCAACGTCCTGACTTTC. Translation gives CASSRSVDSGANVLTF.

V is TRBV14 and J is TRBJ2-3; D remains unclear. Trimming removed 0 bases from V and 7 bases from J, with 8 bases in between. This CDR3 comprises 13 residues. Looked up from germline, CDR1 is SGHDN and CDR2 is FVKESK. Written as DNA, the CDR3 is TGTGCCAGCAGCCAAGATCGAAGGAATACGCAGTATTTT. Protein product: CASSQDRRNTQYF.

The rearrangement uses TRBV7-2 and TRBJ2-7; D possibly uses TRBD1 or TRBD2 (6 bases each). CDR1 and CDR2 (germline): SGHTA, FQGNSA. The CDR3 length is 14 residues. V gave up 5 bases and J gave up 6 bases, with 17 bases separating them. The CDR3 DNA reads TGTGCCAGCAGCCCGTTGTCGGGGGCCCCCGAGCAGTACTTC. It yields the protein CASSPLSGAPEQYF. Complete variable domain (other parts from reference TRBV7-2 and TRBJ2-7): GAGVSQSPSNKVTEKGKDVELRCDPISGHTALYWYRQSLGQGLEFLIYFQGNSAPDKSGLPSDRFSAERTGGSVSTLTIQRTQQEDSAVYLCASSPLSGAPEQYFGPGTRLTVT.

Only one count was recorded for this clonotype. V usage is TRBV28 and J usage is TRBJ2-3, with D possibly being TRBD2 (6 bases). The CDR3 is made up of 16 amino acids. Per the germline V gene, CDR1 is MDHEN and CDR2 is SYDVKM. V was trimmed by 8 bases and J by 2 bases, leaving 20 bases between them. The CDR3 DNA reads TGTGCCAGCGGACCAATCCCGACTAGGGACACAGATACGCAGTATTTT. The encoded protein is CASGPIPTRDTDTQYF. Full variable domain (rest looked up from reference TRBV28 and TRBJ2-3): DVKVTQSSRYLVKRTGEKVFLECVQDMDHENMFWYRQDPGLGLRLIYFSYDVKMKEKGDIPEGYSVSREKKERFSLILESASTNQTSMYLCASGPIPTRDTDTQYFGPGTRLTVL.

The chain recombines TRBV7-8 with TRBJ2-3; 13 bases fit TRBD2. V dropped 5 bases and J dropped 3; count of bases not matched to a gene: 11. CDR3 length: 18 amino acids. CDR1 and CDR2 from the germline V gene are SGHVS and FQNEAQ. The CDR3 nucleotides are TGTGCCAGCAGCCCCTGGACTAGCGGGAGAAGGGGAACAGATACGCAGTATTTT. Protein product: CASSPWTSGRRGTDTQYF.

The V gene is TRBV28, the J gene TRBJ2-1; 9 positions agree with TRBD2. This CDR3 has 17 residues. The germline CDR1 and CDR2 sequences are MDHEN and SYDVKM. Trimming cost V 5 bases and J 2 bases; bases outside gene matches: 10. CDR3 region: CASSPRLAGLAYNEQFF. The CDR3 nucleotides are TGTGCCAGCAGTCCCCGTCTAGCGGGATTAGCCTACAATGAGCAGTTCTTC.

This clonotype was found many times. The chain uses TRBV6-1 and TRBJ2-1; 9 bases agree with TRBD2. V was pared by 5 bases and J by 7 bases, with 9 bases of the junction left unmatched. Germline V gene data show CDR1 as MNHNS and CDR2 as SASEGT. This CDR3 is built from 15 residues. In DNA form, the CDR3 reads TGTGCCAGCAGTACCATAGCGGGAGTAGGAAATGAGCAGTTCTTC. It is translated as CASSTIAGVGNEQFF.

Here the CDR3 reads CSARAGVGLAGDYEQYF. The CDR3 DNA reads TGCAGTGCTAGAGCGGGAGTTGGACTAGCGGGGGATTACGAGCAGTACTTC. The V and J genes are TRBV20-1 and TRBJ2-7; 13 nucleotides agree with TRBD2. Germline CDR1 is DFQATT and CDR2 is SNEGSKA (reference sequence). The CDR3 is 17 residues long. Losses at the gene ends were 1 base for V and 4 bases for J; bases not matched to a gene: 10.

This clonotype was counted many times. The V call is TRBV20-1, the J call TRBJ1-1, with D unclear. Per the germline V gene, CDR1 is DFQATT and CDR2 is SNEGSKA (reference sequence). CDR3 length: 14 amino acids. Trimming took 0 bases from V and 5 from J, leaving 13 bases between them. The CDR3 protein is CSARDVYGGTEAFF. The CDR3 DNA sequence: TGCAGTGCTAGAGACGTTTACGGTGGGACTGAAGCTTTCTTT.

This clonotype was picked up many times. The J gene is TRBJ1-1, the V gene TRBV7-9; a possible D gene is TRBD1 (5 bases). CDR3 length: 13 amino acids. The germline gives CDR1 SEHNR, CDR2 FQNEAQ (reference sequence). The V gene lost 6 bases and the J gene lost 1 base, with 9 bases spanning the gap. CDR3 in DNA: TGTGCCAGCAGTTCAGACAGGAACACTGAAGCTTTCTTT. It encodes CASSSDRNTEAFF.

V usage is TRBV20-1 and J usage is TRBJ2-1; D is possibly TRBD1 or TRBD2 (6 bases each). The length of the CDR3 is 16 residues. CDR1 DFQATT and CDR2 SNEGSKA come from the germline V gene (reference sequence). V lost 0 bases and J 8 bases, leaving 20 bases between the germline ends. This CDR3 is CSARDVGGRAADEQFF. The CDR3 region has the DNA TGCAGTGCTAGAGATGTAGGGGGGAGAGCGGCAGATGAGCAGTTCTTC.

This chain uses TRBV7-2 with TRBJ1-1, with TRBD1 as a possible D gene (5 bases). The CDR3 runs 17 residues. Germline V gene data show CDR1 as SGHTA and CDR2 as FQGNSA. The germline V and J ends were trimmed by 3 bases and 4 bases, with 21 bases remaining between them. The DNA of the CDR3 is TGTGCCAGCAGCTTTAGGGCGTCAGGGAGTGTTAGCACTGAAGCTTTCTTT. Translated: CASSFRASGSVSTEAFF.